The present entry profiles one TCR beta chain with its context. TCR beta CDR3 region amplification was performed from RNA transcripts. HTBI primers drove first-round RT-PCR of the TCR CDR3. A single record per CDR3 protein comes from TCRdb applying MiXCR to the multiplex PCR reads. The repertoire holds about 700,000 distinct CDR3 sequences, with 45% as singletons. CDR1 and CDR2 (germline): SNHLY, FYNNEI. Deletions cut 3 bases from V and 6 bases from J, with 18 bases between. There are 17 residues in the CDR3. This entry comes from a study of T cells in Graves' hyperthyroidism and ophthalmopathy. The sample taken for sequencing was peripheral blood or thyroid tissue (not recorded which). V gene TRBV2 combines with J gene TRBJ1-6; possible D gene TRBD1, 5 bases. This TCR derives from an adult man with Graves' disease, either hyperthyroidism or ophthalmopathy (not recorded which). The CDR3 loop reads CASSETMGTDFNSPLHF. In nucleotides, the CDR3 is TGTGCCAGCAGTGAGACGATGGGGACGGATTTTAATTCACCCCTCCACTTT.